This T cell receptor (beta chain) was captured in a study of T cell changes during pregnancy in multiple sclerosis (dated by TCRdb to about 2019). Regarding the research as a whole: The study examined how the T cell repertoire changed over the course of pregnancy in women with multiple sclerosis.

This clone occurred once. This clone's antigen is unknown. There are no base qualities to consult, and no much larger clone falls within one base. The CDR3 measures 17 amino acids from cysteine to phenylalanine. Of the read, only the CDR3 DNA is kept; its 51 bases are in frame from base 1. Looking up the germline V gene yields CDR1 SGHTA and CDR2 FQGNSA. V loses 5 bases at its end and J loses 3 bases; junction bases beyond the gene matches: 10. Library preparation was by the immunoSEQ multiplex PCR assay. Drawn from immuneACCESS, this table holds only the in-frame rearrangements with V and J called that TCRdb kept. Clones are partly lost; checked studies trace under half to an unresolved V gene and leave the rest unexplained. Within this sample are approximately 30,000 clones, with over 80% of them counted one time only. Of the sample, approximately 8% falls within the top ten clones.

Sequences were derived from CD8+ T cells from peripheral blood mononuclear cells, sampled before pregnancy. This receptor chain uses TRBV7-2 and TRBJ2-2; 9 nucleotides in the junction match TRBD1. This clonotype originated in a female donor with multiple sclerosis, enrolled in a pregnancy study. The CDR3 corresponds to CASSTEGTGRHTGELFF. The DNA sequence reads TGTGCCAGCAGCACAGAAGGGACAGGGCGGCACACCGGGGAGCTGTTTTTT.